The 5 T cell receptor beta chains reported below all come from one sample, sequenced in a study of T-cell reconstitution after alpha-beta-depleted transplantation in children. The TCRbeta library incorporated unique molecular identifiers. TCRdb fed the PCR reads into MiXCR, producing one record per CDR3 protein. The data hold some 200,000 distinct CDR3 sequences, with roughly a tenth observed a single time. Source: PBMCs, taken before TCRalphabeta/CD19-depleted stem cell transplant. All receptors derive from a child in the first two years of life with acute myeloid leukemia, due to receive a stem cell transplant.

Ten or more counts support this clonotype. This chain joins TRBV3-1 and TRBJ2-1; D remains ambiguous. V lost 0 bases, J lost 11 bases, and 14 bases lay in between. Looked up from germline, CDR1 is LGHDT and CDR2 is YNNKEL (reference sequence). The CDR3 is made up of 14 amino acids. As DNA, the CDR3 is TGTGCCAGCAGCCAAGAGGGGAACACGCGAAAGCAGTTCTTC. It specifies CASSQEGNTRKQFF.

There are many counts of this clonotype. The chain has TRBV5-1 and TRBJ1-1, with D maybe TRBD1 (6 bases). This CDR3 spans 15 amino acids. Trimming removed 1 base from V and 0 bases from J, with 10 bases in between. From germline, CDR1 is SGHRS and CDR2 YFSETQ. This CDR3 reads CASSLTGPMNTEAFF. The DNA for the CDR3 is TGCGCCAGCAGCTTGACAGGGCCCATGAACACTGAAGCTTTCTTT.

The table lists this clonotype with a few counts. This chain joins TRBV11-2 and TRBJ1-5; D possibly corresponds to TRBD1 (6 bases). Trimming left V 5 bases short and J 3 bases short, with 14 bases between. The CDR3 spans 15 residues. CDR1 SGHAT and CDR2 FQNNGV come from the germline V gene. The CDR3 protein is CASSLGGNPNQPQHF. CDR3 nucleotides: TGTGCCAGCAGCCTAGGGGGGAACCCCAATCAGCCCCAGCATTTT.

The chain employs TRBV5-1 and TRBJ1-1; TRBD1 matches 9 bases. The length of the CDR3 is 13 residues. V shed 4 bases, J shed 10 bases, and the junction held 8 bases outside the gene matches. Germline values: CDR1 SGHRS, CDR2 YFSETQ. CDR3 sequence: CASSGQGLPGAFF. CDR3 coding DNA: TGCGCCAGCAGCGGACAGGGGCTCCCTGGAGCTTTCTTT.

The chain joins TRBV5-1 to TRBJ1-3, with D perhaps TRBD1 (5 bases). V was cut by 2 bases and J by 0 bases, with 12 bases left in between. Germline V gene data show CDR1 as SGHRS and CDR2 as YFSETQ. CDR3 length: 16 amino acids. CDR3 coding DNA: TGCGCCAGCAGCTTTGGGGGTTCTCTCTCTGGAAACACCATATATTTT. Residues: CASSFGGSLSGNTIYF. Variable domain in full (rest from reference TRBV5-1 and TRBJ1-3): KAGVTQTPRYLIKTRGQQVTLSCSPISGHRSVSWYQQTPGQGLQFLFEYFSETQRNKGNFPGRFSGRQFSNSRSEMNVSTLELGDSALYLCASSFGGSLSGNTIYFGEGSWLTVV.